This TCR beta chain came from a study of cytomegalovirus exposure and HLA in healthy donors. Primers: 60 Vbeta forward and 13 Jbeta reverse. As originally analysed: Later, about 80 million unique TCR beta chains were counted in an analysis, and some 10 million of them were shared. Assay: immunoSEQ multiplex PCR; the TCRdb copy retains only in-frame clones and omits some. Clonal size and the V and J genes are those of that table, whereas D and trimming came from the DNA. Here the sample spans 200,000 to 250,000 clones, 70% being singletons. The CDR3 is 12 residues long. Germline assignment: CDR1 MNHNS and CDR2 SASEGT. V was shortened by 4 bases and J by 5 bases, with 6 bases between the two germline ends.

The chain carries TRBV6-1 and TRBJ1-5, with D unresolved. The clonotype comes from a man aged 35 to 55 in good health and CMV-seropositive. The sequenced sample consisted of PBMCs. As DNA, the CDR3 is TGTGCCAGCAGTGGAGGAGATCAGCCCCAGCATTTT. This gives the protein CASSGGDQPQHF.